The 20 T cell receptor beta chains given below trace back to one sample, sequenced in a study of shared clonotypes between healthy human individuals. Terminally differentiated effector memory CD45RA+ cells were left out of the naive CD8 fraction, which was CD45RO-negative and positively selected for CCR7. Repertoires were generated with immunoSEQ multiplex PCR, while TCRdb's copy carries only in-frame clones and drops some. The sample lists about 2.1 million clones; roughly 93% were seen once. Sample: naive CD8+ T cells from PBMCs. These receptors originate from a man younger than 35 in good health. Some clones in this sample may be carry-over from other donors' samples.

The J gene is TRBJ2-3, the V gene TRBV30; 8 positions agree with TRBD1. This CDR3 has 14 residues. With V trimmed by 2 bases and J by 5 bases, 6 bases remained unmatched. The germline V gene has CDR1 GTSNPN and CDR2 SVGIG (reference sequence). CDR3 nucleotides: TGTGCCTGGAGTCACGGACAGGGCAGAGATACGCAGTATTTT. This translates into CAWSHGQGRDTQYF.

The rearrangement uses TRBV9 and TRBJ2-1, with 7 bases lining up with TRBD2. Per germline, CDR1 SGDLS and CDR2 YYNGEE. The CDR3 length is 17 residues. V lost 6 bases to trimming and J lost 4 bases; unmatched junction nucleotides: 16. Written as DNA, the CDR3 is TGTGCCAGCACCCAGAGCGGGACTCTACCTTCATACAATGAGCAGTTCTTC. Amino acids: CASTQSGTLPSYNEQFF. The complete variable domain, with remaining parts taken from reference TRBV9 and TRBJ2-1, reads DSGVTQTPKHLITATGQRVTLRCSPRSGDLSVYWYQQSLDQGLQFLIQYYNGEERAKGNILERFSAQQFPDLHSELNLSSLELGDSALYFCASTQSGTLPSYNEQFFGPGTRLTVL.

A remark on this clone: The sample has other DNA sequences that encode this CDR3 too. V and J are TRBV27 and TRBJ2-7; 11 bases fit TRBD2. Germline CDR1 is MNHEY and CDR2 is SMNVEV (reference sequence). CDR3 length: 14 amino acids. Trimming removed 4 bases from V and 3 bases from J; junction bases left unmatched: 2. CDR3 DNA sequence: TGTGCCAGCAGTTCGGGGACTAGCGGCTACGAGCAGTACTTC. Amino acid sequence: CASSSGTSGYEQYF.

This clone has just one count. The chain recombines TRBV6-5 with TRBJ1-2; D gene unclear. Germline V CDR1 and CDR2: MNHEY, SVGAGI. This CDR3 spans 14 amino acids. Between the trimmed V and J ends, which lost 7 bases and 4 bases, there was a span of 16 bases. The chain's CDR3 is CASKERLQIYGYTF. The CDR3 nucleotides read TGTGCCAGCAAAGAGAGACTTCAGATCTATGGCTACACCTTC.

The chain carries TRBV29-1 and TRBJ2-5, with TRBD2 matching 7 bases. The end of the DNA is better explained by TRBJ2-7, so the J call may be wrong. The length of the CDR3 is 13 residues. Germline CDR1 and CDR2: SQVTM and ANQGSEA. The CDR3 is CSVQGGSSYEQYF. The CDR3 DNA reads TGCAGCGTTCAAGGCGGGAGCTCCTACGAGCAGTACTTC.

CDR3 nucleotides: TGTGCCAGCAGGACCGGAGGGTTCCTACAGACCCAGTACTTC. This sequence encodes CASRTGGFLQTQYF. The chain combines TRBV11-2 with TRBJ2-5, with D possibly matching TRBD2 (6 bases). This CDR3 contains 14 residues. The V gene's germline CDR1 is SGHAT and CDR2 FQNNGV. V lost 6 bases, J lost 6 bases, and 17 bases lay in between.

CDR3 nucleotides: TGTGCCAGCAGTCCCCCCGACTCCAGTTACGAGCAGTACTTC. Translation: CASSPPDSSYEQYF. This chain joins TRBV27 and TRBJ2-7, with D unresolved. Germline CDR1 is MNHEY and CDR2 is SMNVEV (reference sequence). V lost 5 bases to trimming and J lost 4 bases, with 15 bases between them. The CDR3 is 14 amino acids.

The chain employs TRBV4-2 and TRBJ1-2; a possible D gene is TRBD1 (5 bases). The germline V and J ends were trimmed by 0 bases and 2 bases, with 16 bases remaining between them. CDR1 and CDR2 (germline): LGHNA, YNFKEQ. The CDR3 runs to 17 residues. The CDR3 nucleotides read TGTGCCAGCAGCCAAGATTATGTCATAAGGACAAACTATGGCTACACCTTC. Translating gives CASSQDYVIRTNYGYTF.

The rearrangement links TRBV2 to TRBJ2-7; D gene uncertain. Germline V gives CDR1 SNHLY, CDR2 FYNNEI. Trimming removed 1 base at V and 1 base at J, with 11 bases between. This CDR3 has 15 residues. CDR3 in amino acids: CASSEGPGRSYEQYF. The DNA for the CDR3 is TGTGCCAGCAGTGAAGGGCCAGGACGATCCTACGAGCAGTACTTC.

The chain is built from TRBV28 and TRBJ1-5; 7 nucleotides line up with TRBD1. The CDR3 is 14 amino acids. CDR1 is MDHEN and CDR2 is SYDVKM in the germline V gene. V lost 6 bases and J lost 3; bases outside the gene matches: 5. For the CDR3, the DNA is TGTGCCAGCAGGGCGGGACAGTTCAATCAGCCCCAGCATTTT. Protein: CASRAGQFNQPQHF.

The rearrangement links TRBV2 to TRBJ2-7, with unresolved D. Germline assignment: CDR1 SNHLY and CDR2 FYNNEI. V shed 1 base and J shed 3 bases, with 10 bases lying between them. The CDR3 runs 14 residues. CDR3 region: CASSEGVSYYEQYF. CDR3 nucleotides: TGTGCCAGCAGTGAAGGGGTCAGCTACTACGAGCAGTACTTC. Based on the CDR3 plus reference TRBV2 and TRBJ2-7, the full variable domain is EPEVTQTPSHQVTQMGQEVILRCVPISNHLYFYWYRQILGQKVEFLVSFYNNEISEKSEIFDDQFSVERPDGSNFTLKIRSTKLEDSAMYFCASSEGVSYYEQYFGPGTRLTVT.

V gene TRBV28 combines with J gene TRBJ2-7; TRBD2 agrees at 11 bases. The CDR3 extends over 15 amino acids. V shed 6 bases, J shed 0 bases, and the junction held 4 bases outside the gene matches. Germline V gene sequence: CDR1 MDHEN, CDR2 SYDVKM. The CDR3 DNA reads as TGTGCCAGCAGGCAAGGGACTAGCGGCTCCTACGAGCAGTACTTC. This encodes CASRQGTSGSYEQYF.

In the case of this clone: This CDR3 is also generated by other DNA sequences in the sample. The chain joins TRBV30 to TRBJ2-2; D call uncertain. The CDR3 length is 13 residues. The germline V and J ends were trimmed by 2 bases and 6 bases, with 10 bases remaining between them. Germline CDR1 reads GTSNPN; CDR2 reads SVGIG (reference sequence). CDR3 residues: CAWSLGGAGELFF. Here the CDR3 DNA reads TGTGCCTGGAGTCTAGGTGGGGCCGGGGAGCTGTTTTTT. Based on the CDR3 plus reference TRBV30 and TRBJ2-2, the full variable domain is SQTIHQWPATLVQPVGSPLSLECTVEGTSNPNLYWYRQAAGRGLQLLFYSVGIGQISSEVPQNLSASRPQDRQFILSSKKLLLSDSGFYLCAWSLGGAGELFFGEGSRLTVL.

This sequence joins TRBV4-2 and TRBJ2-5; TRBD2 matches 8 bases. J was trimmed by 3 bases and V by 1 base; bases with no gene match: 10. The CDR3 is 17 amino acids. The germline V gene has CDR1 LGHNA and CDR2 YNFKEQ. The chain's CDR3 is CASSQARTLLAEETQYF. CDR3 DNA: TGTGCCAGCAGCCAAGCCCGAACCTTACTAGCGGAAGAGACCCAGTACTTC.

Only one count was recorded for this clone. This chain connects TRBV19 to TRBJ1-5, with D hard to call. The CDR3 length is 15 residues. V was shortened by 6 bases and J by 2 bases, with 14 bases between the two germline ends. The germline CDR1 and CDR2 sequences are LNHDA and SQIVND (reference sequence). CDR3 protein: CASSIREVGNQPQHF. In DNA form, the CDR3 reads TGTGCCAGTAGCATAAGGGAGGTGGGCAATCAGCCCCAGCATTTT.

To note about this clone: Other DNA sequences in this specimen translate into the identical CDR3. This chain joins TRBV9 and TRBJ1-2; TRBD1 aligns across 10 bases. Trimming took 0 bases from V and 4 from J; bases not matched to a gene: 0. The germline V gene has CDR1 SGDLS and CDR2 YYNGEE. This CDR3 region has 14 residues. The CDR3 spells CASSVGQGAYGYTF. In DNA form, the CDR3 reads TGTGCCAGCAGCGTAGGACAGGGGGCCTATGGCTACACCTTC.

This chain connects TRBV6-5 to TRBJ2-2; D gene ambiguous. The CDR3 consists of 15 residues. Germline V CDR1 and CDR2: MNHEY, SVGAGI. Trimming removed 2 bases at V and 0 bases at J, with 7 bases between. The CDR3 spells CASSYGQSNTGELFF. As DNA, the CDR3 is TGTGCCAGCAGTTACGGGCAGTCGAACACCGGGGAGCTGTTTTTT.

J is TRBJ2-1 and V is TRBV9; D is perhaps TRBD2 (5 bases). The CDR3 is 15 residues long. With 4 bases removed from V and 1 base from J, the gap between germline ends came to 12 bases. The germline V gene encodes CDR1 SGDLS and CDR2 YYNGEE. The CDR3 bases are TGTGCCAGCAGCAATGGACTGTCTTCCTACAATGAGCAGTTCTTC. Translated: CASSNGLSSYNEQFF.

The chain carries TRBV11-3 and TRBJ2-6; D might be TRBD1 or TRBD2, each matching 5 bases. The germline V gene encodes CDR1 SGHNT and CDR2 YENEEA. This CDR3 comprises 17 residues. V was cut by 1 base and J by 2 bases, with 12 bases left in between. This CDR3 is CASSLGDGFPGANVLTF. The CDR3 coding sequence is TGTGCCAGCAGCTTAGGGGACGGTTTCCCTGGGGCCAACGTCCTGACTTTC.

V and J are TRBV5-6 and TRBJ2-1; possibly TRBD2 for D (6 bases). Trimming shortened V by 3 bases and J by 2 bases, and 15 bases separated the two germline ends. This CDR3 has 16 residues. Germline assignment: CDR1 SGHDT and CDR2 YYEEEE. CDR3 sequence reads: CASSSLRDFAYNEQFF. CDR3 coding DNA: TGTGCCAGCAGCTCACTCCGGGACTTCGCCTACAATGAGCAGTTCTTC.